What follows is one TCR beta chain and its context. The antigen this receptor binds is unknown. No base-level quality is on record; no much larger clone is a single base apart. V loses 6 bases, J loses 2 bases, and the germline ends lie 14 bases apart. The germline V gene (reference sequence) provides CDR1 LNHDA and CDR2 SQIVND. The CDR3 runs 14 amino acids, cysteine and phenylalanine included. CDR3 DNA is the only sequence kept; it has 42 bases, read in frame from the first base. TCRbeta CDR3 regions were amplified from genomic DNA using the immunoSEQ Assay, a bias-controlled multiplex PCR. For the original study's pipeline: Nucleated cell counts per sample were estimated from amplification of reference gene primers within the assay. Sequence reads were collapsed and filtered to measure the absolute abundance of every unique TCRbeta CDR3 rearrangement. Productive Simpson clonality was computed per sample as the square root of Simpson's diversity index over productive rearrangements. This is the immuneACCESS table as TCRdb keeps it, with only in-frame sequences that have V and J called. A part of the clones is gone; compared with another copy, unresolved V genes explain less than half, and the rest is unexplained. That table supplies the V and J calls and clone size; D and trimming were determined from the DNA. Across this sample there are 350,000 or so clones, with about 91% seen only once. Approximately 1.8% of the sample belongs to the ten largest clones.

This entry belongs to a study of blood T cell repertoires in COVID-19 (dated by TCRdb to the early 2020s). In terms of the full investigation: The collaborator samples originated in the United States, Italy and Spain and spanned the acute and convalescent phases of COVID-19. The material from the prospective study consisted of cDNA or gDNA derived from T cells, B-cell-depleted T cells, or PBMCs. Subjects who had been exposed to COVID-19, were actively infected with it, or had recovered from it provided the deeply sampled blood TCRbeta repertoires that made up the dataset. The repertoires were released in a freely available public database intended as a resource for research on the immune response to SARS-CoV-2. The samples were drawn from two sources: the first 160 participants of the ongoing ImmuneRACE study, and over 950 subjects contributed by 6 global collaborators. The sample metadata nearly always contained a de-identified subject ID, COVID-19 status, age in years and sex. Where HLA class I and class II types were available, the types were taken from metadata supplied by the sample provider, not from assay-based typing.

The research as a whole found: The quantity of clinical and demographic metadata differed by source and by participant and was supplied without curation.

At one collaborating source in Seattle, patients were enrolled during active infection and were followed longitudinally through the course of disease. Each collaborating institution followed its own protocols to collect whole blood in K2EDTA tubes. For TCRbeta analysis, collaborators shipped samples as frozen whole blood, isolated PBMCs, or DNA extracted from either of those sample types. This clonotype was sampled from a woman younger than 45 with COVID-19, enrolled during active disease. The chain couples TRBV19 to TRBJ2-7; the D gene is perhaps TRBD1, on 5 matching bases. Specimen: peripheral blood. The nucleotide sequence reads as follows: TGTGCCAGTAGCAAGACAGTCGAAACCTACGAGCAGTACTTC. Its coded protein is CASSKTVETYEQYF.